Below are 27 T cell receptor beta chains sequenced from a single sample in a study of human T cells and chemical hapten exposure. Time point denoted: healthy volunteer bleed at 2 weeks. Whole blood, unfractionated, served as the material for total RNA extraction. TCRdb ran MiXCR on the RACE reads and lists one entry per CDR3 protein. In the table there are 130,000 or so distinct CDR3 sequences, around 8.3% of which are singletons. The sample was whole blood. These receptor sequences come from a male donor in good health. Some clones in this sample may be carry-over from other donors' samples.

The chain is built from TRBV25-1 and TRBJ1-2; D is perhaps TRBD1 (5 bases). Per germline, CDR1 MGHDK and CDR2 SYGVNS. V lost 0 bases, J lost 7 bases, and 6 bases lay in between. The CDR3 has 12 amino acids. In DNA form, the CDR3 reads TGTGCCAGCAGTGAATATGGGACTGGCTACACCTTC. Encoded protein: CASSEYGTGYTF.

The chain's CDR3 is CASSFLTATDTQYF. The CDR3, as DNA: TGTGCCAGCAGCTTCTTGACAGCTACAGATACGCAGTATTTT. The chain employs TRBV7-9 and TRBJ2-3; TRBD1 might be the D (5 bases). The CDR3 loop spans 14 amino acids. V shed 3 bases and J shed 3 bases, with 10 bases lying between them. The germline CDR1 and CDR2 sequences are SEHNR and FQNEAQ (reference sequence).

This clonotype was detected many times. The chain couples TRBV12-3 or TRBV12-4 to TRBJ2-7; 8 bases are a match to TRBD1. V was pared by 6 bases and J by 4 bases, with 11 bases of the junction left unmatched. The CDR3 runs 15 residues. The CDR3 reads CASSETGTGSYEQYF. The CDR3 region has the DNA TGTGCCAGCAGCGAAACCGGGACAGGAAGTTACGAGCAGTACTTC.

A few counts support this clonotype. The chain employs TRBV6-5 and TRBJ2-1; D is tentatively TRBD1 or TRBD2 (6 bases each). The V end was cut by 6 bases, the J end by 7 bases, with 13 bases between. Germline CDR1 is MNHEY and CDR2 is SVGAGI. The CDR3 is 13 residues long. CDR3 sequence reads: CASSPTGANEQFF. The CDR3 DNA reads TGTGCCAGCAGCCCCACGGGGGCAAATGAGCAGTTCTTC.

This clonotype came up a few times. V is TRBV19 and J is TRBJ1-6, with a weak D call TRBD1 (5 bases). The CDR3 has 14 amino acids. Trimming cost V 4 bases and J 7 bases, with 11 bases left between them. Germline V gene data show CDR1 as LNHDA and CDR2 as SQIVND (reference sequence). The CDR3 DNA sequence: TGTGCCAGTAGTAGGACATCTACGAATTCACCCCTCCACTTT. This sequence encodes CASSRTSTNSPLHF.

A few counts support this clonotype. The rearrangement uses TRBV7-2 and TRBJ2-5; weak D call: TRBD2 (7 bases). The ends were cut back, 8 bases at V and 1 base at J, with 17 bases in the middle. Per the germline V gene, CDR1 is SGHTA and CDR2 is FQGNSA. The CDR3 sequence is 15 residues long. The CDR3 sequence: CASGPQGGGQETQYF. In DNA, the CDR3 is TGTGCCAGCGGTCCGCAGGGAGGGGGCCAAGAGACCCAGTACTTC.

This clonotype has just a few counts. The chain links TRBV10-3 to TRBJ2-5, with D tentatively TRBD2 (5 bases). Germline V gene lookup returns CDR1 ENHRY and CDR2 SYGVKD. CDR3 length: 11 residues. V gave up 4 bases and J gave up 7 bases, with 7 bases separating them. CDR3 DNA sequence: TGTGCCATCAGTGTTGGAGGGACCCAGTACTTC. As protein: CAISVGGTQYF.

The chain joins TRBV6-5 to TRBJ2-2; TRBD2 matches 13 bases. The CDR3 totals 16 residues. CDR1 is MNHEY, CDR2 SVGAGI, per germline. V gave up 2 bases and J gave up 6 bases; unmatched junction bases: 3. The CDR3, as DNA: TGTGCCAGCAGTTACGGACTAGCGGGAGTTCCCGGGGAGCTGTTTTTT. Translation gives CASSYGLAGVPGELFF.

The chain has TRBV7-9 and TRBJ2-3; possibly TRBD1 or TRBD2 for D (5 bases each). Between the trimmed V and J ends, which lost 7 bases and 0 bases, there was a span of 14 bases. The CDR3 spans 15 residues. Germline-derived CDR1 and CDR2 are SEHNR and FQNEAQ (reference sequence). CDR3 residues: CASNAVGDSTDTQYF. The CDR3 nucleotides are TGTGCCAGCAACGCAGTGGGGGACAGCACAGATACGCAGTATTTT.

This clonotype was seen only a few times. The chain combines TRBV7-2 with TRBJ1-6, with 7 nucleotides matching TRBD1. Germline lookup yields CDR1 SGHTA and CDR2 FQGNSA. CDR3 size: 15 residues. Trimming took 3 bases from V and 9 from J; bases not matched to a gene: 8. The CDR3 nucleotides read TGTGCCAGCAGCTTGGGAGACAGGGAGAGTTCACCCCTCCACTTT. Residues: CASSLGDRESSPLHF.

This clonotype appeared many times. The chain has TRBV13 and TRBJ1-2; no clear D. Germline lookup yields CDR1 PRHDT and CDR2 FYEKMQ (reference sequence). This CDR3 region has 16 residues. Trimming left V 1 base short and J 0 bases short, with 12 bases between. DNA of the CDR3: TGTGCCAGCAGCTTAGTCGAACAGCTAACTAACTATGGCTACACCTTC. Translation gives CASSLVEQLTNYGYTF.

The rearrangement links TRBV3-1 to TRBJ2-1; 9 positions agree with TRBD2. The CDR3 spans 18 residues. The junction had 14 bases not matched to a gene; V was cut back by 2 bases and J by 6 bases. Germline-derived CDR1 and CDR2 are LGHDT and YNNKEL (reference sequence). Here the CDR3 DNA reads TGTGCCAGCAGCCAAACCCCCAGCGGGAGGTCGGTGGTCAATGAGCAGTTCTTC. Protein: CASSQTPSGRSVVNEQFF.

A word on this clonotype: Germline and junction disagree at one end, which may indicate a read error. V gene TRBV6-2 or TRBV6-3 combines with J gene TRBJ2-7; 8 nucleotides agree with TRBD1. The CDR3 length is 16 residues. Germline V gene lookup returns CDR1 MNHEY and CDR2 SVGEGT. CDR3 amino acids: CASSYSPGQVSYKQYF. The CDR3 DNA follows: TGTGCCAGCAGTTACTCACCGGGACAGGTATCCTACAAGCAGTACTTC.

This clonotype has more than one count but fewer than ten. J is TRBJ1-6 and V is TRBV6-5, with a possible D match to TRBD1 (6 bases). V gave up 5 bases and J gave up 1 base, with 15 bases separating them. Germline V gene data show CDR1 as MNHEY and CDR2 as SVGAGI. There are 17 residues in the CDR3. This CDR3 is CASSPGAVRSYNSPLHF. DNA for the CDR3: TGTGCCAGCAGTCCAGGGGCCGTTCGGTCCTATAATTCACCCCTCCACTTT.

This clonotype was counted only a few times. The chain employs TRBV7-2 and TRBJ2-3; D gene ambiguous. The CDR3 consists of 14 residues. The V gene lost 4 bases and the J gene lost 4 bases, with 12 bases spanning the gap. Germline-derived CDR1 and CDR2 are SGHTA and FQGNSA. In nucleotides, the CDR3 is TGTGCCAGCAGCTCGATCTCTAGACCAGATACGCAGTATTTT. It specifies CASSSISRPDTQYF.

This clonotype has a handful of counts. This chain links TRBV27 with TRBJ2-1; D is possibly TRBD2 (5 bases). This CDR3 is built from 15 residues. Germline CDR1 reads MNHEY; CDR2 reads SMNVEV (reference sequence). V shed 2 bases and J shed 6 bases, with 14 bases lying between them. CDR3 DNA sequence: TGTGCCAGCAGTTTACTAGCTGGAGGAGGCAATGAGCAGTTCTTC. Encoded protein: CASSLLAGGGNEQFF.

The V gene is TRBV7-6, the J gene TRBJ2-7, with 7 positions matching TRBD2. CDR3 length: 15 residues. Germline loops: CDR1 SGHVS, CDR2 FNYEAQ. V trimming: 1 base; J trimming: 0 bases; junction bases outside the gene matches: 3. In DNA form, the CDR3 reads TGTGCCAGCAGCTTAGAACGGGAGGCCTCCTACGAGCAGTACTTC. Translated: CASSLEREASYEQYF. The complete variable domain, with remaining parts taken from reference TRBV7-6 and TRBJ2-7, reads GAGVSQSPRYKVTKRGQDVALRCDPISGHVSLYWYRQALGQGPEFLTYFNYEAQQDKSGLPNDRFSAERPEGSISTLTIQRTEQRDSAMYRCASSLEREASYEQYFGPGTRLTVT.

J is TRBJ1-5 and V is TRBV27; 8 bases fit TRBD1. The CDR3 sequence is 15 residues long. Germline V lookup: CDR1 MNHEY, CDR2 SMNVEV (reference sequence). The V gene end was trimmed by 6 bases and the J gene end by 1 base; junction bases not matched to a gene: 5. DNA of the CDR3: TGTGCCAGCAGCTGGACAGGGCGGAGCAATCAGCCCCAGCATTTT. This encodes CASSWTGRSNQPQHF.

Many counts were recorded for this clonotype. V gene TRBV15 combines with J gene TRBJ2-5; D is undetermined. The germline V gene has CDR1 LNHNV and CDR2 YYDKDF (reference sequence). The V end was cut by 1 base, the J end by 4 bases, with 10 bases between. This CDR3 region has 14 residues. The CDR3 DNA follows: TGTGCCACCAGCAGAGGGAAATGGGGAGAGACCCAGTACTTC. It yields the protein CATSRGKWGETQYF.

A few counts support this clonotype. The chain employs TRBV20-1 and TRBJ1-5; 8 nucleotides align to TRBD1. Germline V gene lookup returns CDR1 DFQATT and CDR2 SNEGSKA (reference sequence). There are 15 residues in the CDR3. The trim removed 0 bases at V and 6 bases at J, leaving 7 bases unmatched. The CDR3 spells CSARDPGQGFQPQHF. The CDR3 nucleotides are TGCAGTGCTAGAGATCCCGGACAGGGCTTTCAGCCCCAGCATTTT.

Concerning this clonotype: This clone may be a read error of a much larger clone one base away. The rearrangement joins TRBV10-3 to TRBJ2-1, with D maybe TRBD1 (6 bases). Trimming took off 6 bases at V and 3 bases at J, with 15 bases between the two ends. Germline V gives CDR1 ENHRY, CDR2 SYGVKD. The CDR3 consists of 15 residues. CDR3 region: CAISTSGQVYNEQFF. The CDR3 DNA reads TGTGCCATCAGCACGTCGGGACAAGTCTACAATGAGCAGTTCTTC.

This clonotype has only a few counts. CDR3 DNA sequence: TGCGCCAGCAGCTCGGACGGCGCCTATGGCTACACCTTC. The encoded protein is CASSSDGAYGYTF. V gene TRBV5-1 combines with J gene TRBJ1-2, with no clear D. Per the germline V gene, CDR1 is SGHRS and CDR2 is YFSETQ. V lost 3 bases, J lost 4 bases, and 10 bases lay in between. The CDR3 has 13 residues.

This clonotype was recorded a few times. J is TRBJ1-2 and V is TRBV7-8, with 9 bases that match TRBD1. Germline CDR1 is SGHVS and CDR2 is FQNEAQ. V lost 4 bases and J lost 6; bases outside the gene matches: 3. This CDR3 is built from 13 residues. The CDR3 protein is CASSYRQGDGYTF. For the CDR3, the DNA is TGTGCCAGCAGCTACAGACAGGGGGATGGCTACACCTTC.

Comment on this clonotype: This clone may be a read error of a much larger clone one base away. The rearrangement links TRBV5-1 to TRBJ2-7, with D maybe TRBD1 (6 bases). Germline V gives CDR1 SGHRS, CDR2 YFSETQ. CDR3 length: 13 amino acids. The CDR3, as DNA: TGCGCCGGCAGCTGGACAGTTGCCTACGAGCAGTACTTC. It yields the protein CAGSWTVAYEQYF.

This clonotype has at least ten counts. This chain joins TRBV7-2 and TRBJ1-6; D gene uncertain. This CDR3 is 16 amino acids long. CDR1 is SGHTA and CDR2 is FQGNSA in the germline V gene. The ends were cut back, 1 base at V and 9 bases at J, with 16 bases in the middle. The CDR3 DNA follows: TGTGCCAGCAGCTTAGGTTGGGGAAGTCTAGGTTCACCCCTCCACTTT. Encoded protein: CASSLGWGSLGSPLHF.

This chain uses TRBV7-2 with TRBJ2-3; TRBD1 aligns across 7 bases. This CDR3 is 15 amino acids long. Germline CDR1 and CDR2: SGHTA and FQGNSA. The V and J ends lost 5 bases and 2 bases, in that order; junction bases with no gene match: 7. The CDR3 region has the DNA TGTGCCAGCAGCCCCTCACAGGGGCTCACAGATACGCAGTATTTT. Translated, it gives CASSPSQGLTDTQYF.

This chain joins TRBV29-1 and TRBJ2-1; 11 bases are a match to TRBD2. This CDR3 region has 21 residues. The ends lost 4 bases at V and 0 bases at J; junction bases unmatched: 20. Germline assignment: CDR1 SQVTM and CDR2 ANQGSEA. Written as DNA, the CDR3 is TGCAGCGTTGGGGGCAGGGCCGAGTCTAGCGGGAGGATCGGCTCCTACAATGAGCAGTTCTTC. It yields the protein CSVGGRAESSGRIGSYNEQFF.